These 30 T cell receptor beta chains were all obtained from the same sample, sequenced in a study of Ad26.COV2.S vaccination and SARS-CoV-2 variants. This table comes from immunoSEQ multiplex PCR, and its TCRdb copy is limited to in-frame clones, with some not included. The repertoire includes about 320,000 clones, roughly 80% of them detected once, and around 2% sits in the top ten. As for treatment: over 15 received Ad26.COV2.S at low or high dose, single or two shots; roughly five received placebo; per-sample allocation not given. After the first vaccine or placebo injection, samples were drawn on day 63. Material: peripheral blood, obtained in a trial of Ad26.COV2.S vaccine versus placebo. These receptors all stem from a person aged 18-65 years who received the Ad26.COV2.S COVID-19 vaccine or a placebo.

The chain employs TRBV10-3 and TRBJ2-1, with 13 bases that match TRBD2. Per the germline V gene, CDR1 is ENHRY and CDR2 is SYGVKD. With 2 bases clipped from V and 6 bases from J, the junction kept 1 base outside the gene matches. The CDR3 is 15 amino acids. The CDR3 DNA sequence: TGTGCCATCAGTGAGGGACTAGCGGGGGTCAATGAGCAGTTCTTC. It specifies CAISEGLAGVNEQFF.

The genes are TRBV11-2 and TRBJ2-2; D may be TRBD2 (7 bases). Trimming cost V 4 bases and J 6 bases, with 18 bases left between them. Germline V gives CDR1 SGHAT, CDR2 FQNNGV. The CDR3 covers 16 residues. The CDR3 loop is CASSSLGRGASGELFF. In nucleotides, the CDR3 is TGTGCCAGCAGCTCTCTGGGGAGGGGGGCCTCCGGGGAGCTGTTTTTT.

A single count supports this clone. The J gene is TRBJ2-3, the V gene TRBV5-4; 7 nucleotides align to TRBD2. Germline assignment: CDR1 SGHNT and CDR2 YYREEE (reference sequence). The CDR3 is 16 amino acids. The V gene end was trimmed by 7 bases and the J gene end by 3 bases; junction bases not matched to a gene: 14. The DNA for the CDR3 is TGTGCCAGCGTCTCACGGGGAGGGTTTGATACAGATACGCAGTATTTT. Translated: CASVSRGGFDTDTQYF.

This chain connects TRBV9 to TRBJ1-3; 8 nucleotides agree with TRBD1. The germline V gene has CDR1 SGDLS and CDR2 YYNGEE. Trimming at V came to 3 bases and at J to 0 bases, leaving 11 bases not matched to a gene. The CDR3 runs to 18 residues. The CDR3 region is CASSAPRGQVNSGNTIYF. The DNA for the CDR3 is TGTGCCAGCAGCGCCCCGCGGGGACAGGTTAACTCTGGAAACACCATATATTTT.

The rearrangement uses TRBV7-3 and TRBJ1-1; TRBD1 matches 11 bases. The germline CDR1 and CDR2 sequences are SGHTA and FQGTGA. The CDR3 has 15 residues. Trimming cost V 4 bases and J 2 bases; bases outside gene matches: 3. CDR3 bases: TGTGCCAGCAGCTGGACAGGGGGCTCAAACACTGAAGCTTTCTTT. It is translated as CASSWTGGSNTEAFF.

This chain connects TRBV7-2 to TRBJ1-5; no definite D call. The germline V gene encodes CDR1 SGHTA and CDR2 FQGNSA. Trimming shortened V by 1 base and J by 5 bases, and 12 bases separated the two germline ends. CDR3 length: 15 amino acids. CDR3 in DNA: TGTGCCAGCAGCTTAGGTGTCAGCTATTATCAGCCCCAGCATTTT. Protein sequence: CASSLGVSYYQPQHF.

In this sample, this clone turned up a few times. This CDR3 reads CASSAVDSTLSYEQYF. DNA of the CDR3: TGCGCCAGCAGCGCGGTTGACAGTACATTGTCCTACGAGCAGTACTTC. The V and J genes are TRBV5-1 and TRBJ2-7; weak D call: TRBD1 (5 bases). The CDR3 sequence is 16 residues long. CDR1 is SGHRS and CDR2 is YFSETQ in the germline V gene. Trimming removed 4 bases from V and 1 base from J, with 18 bases in between.

The CDR3 region is CASSLSPMANTEAFF. DNA of the CDR3: TGTGCCAGCAGCCTAAGTCCCATGGCGAACACTGAAGCTTTCTTT. The chain employs TRBV13 and TRBJ1-1; no firm D call. V lost 5 bases, J lost 1 base, and 14 bases lay in between. The CDR3 spans 15 residues. Germline V lookup: CDR1 PRHDT, CDR2 FYEKMQ (reference sequence).

The chain is built from TRBV28 and TRBJ1-6; 8 bases are shared with TRBD1. Losses at the gene ends were 4 bases for V and 8 bases for J; bases not matched to a gene: 4. Per the germline V gene, CDR1 is MDHEN and CDR2 is SYDVKM. This CDR3 has 14 residues. Here the CDR3 DNA reads TGTGCCAGCAGTTCTGGACAGGGTTATTCACCCCTCCACTTT. Its protein product is CASSSGQGYSPLHF.

This clone was counted a few times. The V gene is TRBV3-1 (or the pseudogene TRBV3-2), the J gene TRBJ2-1; D gene ambiguous. The CDR3 is 12 residues long. CDR1 is LGHDT, CDR2 YNNKEL, per germline (reference sequence). The V gene lost 3 bases and the J gene lost 9 bases, with 9 bases spanning the gap. The CDR3 nucleotides are TGTGCCAGCAGCCATAGCCCCCGTGAGCAGTTCTTC. Translating gives CASSHSPREQFF.

The chain has TRBV5-5 and TRBJ2-1; 7 nucleotides align to TRBD1. This CDR3 comprises 16 residues. Germline V gene data show CDR1 as SGHKS and CDR2 as YYEKEE (reference sequence). The V and J ends lost 4 bases and 2 bases, in that order; junction bases with no gene match: 9. The DNA of the CDR3 is TGTGCCAGCAGCCTCCGAGACAGGGATCCCTACAATGAGCAGTTCTTC. The encoded protein is CASSLRDRDPYNEQFF.

In its sample, this clone was seen a few times. The J gene is TRBJ1-2, the V gene TRBV5-4; D possibly corresponds to TRBD1 (5 bases). Germline lookup yields CDR1 SGHNT and CDR2 YYREEE (reference sequence). V lost 5 bases, J lost 1 base, and 18 bases lay in between. The CDR3 totals 16 residues. This chain's CDR3 is CASSSPGTGLNYGYTF. For the CDR3, the DNA is TGTGCCAGCAGTTCGCCTGGGACCGGCCTTAACTATGGCTACACCTTC.

This clone appeared a single time. The V and J genes are TRBV2 and TRBJ2-4; 7 bases fit TRBD1. Germline V gene sequence: CDR1 SNHLY, CDR2 FYNNEI. The CDR3 loop spans 15 amino acids. With V trimmed by 3 bases and J by 2 bases, 4 bases remained unmatched. CDR3 region: CASSEGRGTKNIQYF. The DNA for the CDR3 is TGTGCCAGCAGTGAGGGCAGGGGGACCAAAAACATTCAGTACTTC.

There are a few counts of this clone. This chain joins TRBV30 and TRBJ1-1; D call uncertain. The germline V gene has CDR1 GTSNPN and CDR2 SVGIG (reference sequence). Between the trimmed V and J ends, which lost 1 base and 7 bases, there was a span of 7 bases. This CDR3 has 11 amino acids. The CDR3: CAWSAGGEAFF. The CDR3 nucleotides read TGTGCCTGGAGTGCTGGCGGTGAAGCTTTCTTT. Using reference TRBV30 and TRBJ1-1 for the parts outside the CDR3, the full variable domain is SQTIHQWPATLVQPVGSPLSLECTVEGTSNPNLYWYRQAAGRGLQLLFYSVGIGQISSEVPQNLSASRPQDRQFILSSKKLLLSDSGFYLCAWSAGGEAFFGQGTRLTVV.

The chain links TRBV28 to TRBJ2-2, with 8 bases matching TRBD2. The CDR3 runs to 15 residues. The germline V gene has CDR1 MDHEN and CDR2 SYDVKM. With 6 bases clipped from V and 4 bases from J, the junction kept 7 bases outside the gene matches. The CDR3 nucleotides read TGTGCCAGCAGGGGGGGACTAGGAAGCACCGGGGAGCTGTTTTTT. Translation gives CASRGGLGSTGELFF. Filled out from reference TRBV28 and TRBJ2-2, the complete variable domain reads DVKVTQSSRYLVKRTGEKVFLECVQDMDHENMFWYRQDPGLGLRLIYFSYDVKMKEKGDIPEGYSVSREKKERFSLILESASTNQTSMYLCASRGGLGSTGELFFGEGSRLTVL.

The rearrangement links TRBV28 to TRBJ1-4, with TRBD1 matching 10 bases. J was trimmed by 5 bases and V by 4 bases; bases with no gene match: 4. This CDR3 contains 15 residues. The germline gives CDR1 MDHEN, CDR2 SYDVKM. The CDR3 spells CASSSGQGENEKLFF. In nucleotides, the CDR3 is TGTGCCAGCAGTTCCGGACAGGGGGAAAATGAAAAACTGTTTTTT.

The chain is built from TRBV5-1 and TRBJ2-5; D not resolved. In germline, CDR1 is SGHRS, CDR2 YFSETQ. V was shortened by 0 bases and J by 0 bases, with 9 bases between the two germline ends. The CDR3 sequence is 15 residues long. CDR3 sequence reads: CASSLATSYQETQYF. The CDR3 DNA sequence: TGCGCCAGCAGCTTGGCTACATCGTACCAAGAGACCCAGTACTTC.

This chain connects TRBV21-1 to TRBJ2-4; the table names TRBD2, a call not compared with the DNA. TRBV21-1 represents a pseudogene. This CDR3 is 17 amino acids long. Here the CDR3 reads CASSKVCAKLAKNIQYF. The CDR3 DNA is TGTGCCAGCAGCAAAGTGTGCGCGAAACTAGCCAAAAACATTCAGTACTTC.

The chain employs TRBV5-1 and TRBJ1-6; D is possibly TRBD1 (5 bases). Germline-derived CDR1 and CDR2 are SGHRS and YFSETQ. The CDR3 has 17 amino acids. The germline V and J ends were trimmed by 0 bases and 13 bases, with 23 bases remaining between them. The CDR3 loop is CASSLGGARARSSPLHF. For the CDR3, the DNA is TGCGCCAGCAGCTTGGGAGGGGCCAGGGCGAGGTCGTCGCCCCTCCACTTT.

The chain employs TRBV2 and TRBJ1-4; the D is unclear. Deletions cut 4 bases from V and 8 bases from J, with 23 bases between. The CDR3 length is 17 residues. Germline CDR1 is SNHLY and CDR2 is FYNNEI. The CDR3 region is CASSGVVESLQDEKLFF. In DNA form, the CDR3 reads TGTGCCAGCAGTGGCGTGGTGGAATCCCTACAAGACGAAAAACTGTTTTTT.

The V and J genes are TRBV5-1 and TRBJ2-3, with D unclear. V lost 0 bases to trimming and J lost 2 bases, with 4 bases between them. CDR1 SGHRS and CDR2 YFSETQ come from the germline V gene. The length of the CDR3 is 13 residues. DNA of the CDR3: TGCGCCAGCAGCTTGGGTTCCACAGATACGCAGTATTTT. Protein: CASSLGSTDTQYF.

The rearrangement joins TRBV3-1 (or the pseudogene TRBV3-2) to TRBJ1-6; perhaps TRBD1 as D (5 bases). From germline, CDR1 is LGHDT and CDR2 YNNKEL (reference sequence). V lost 4 bases and J lost 8, with 12 bases in between. The CDR3 consists of 14 residues. The CDR3 reads CASSLRDGYSPLHF. CDR3 nucleotide sequence: TGTGCCAGCAGCCTTCGGGACGGATATTCACCCCTCCACTTT.

The rearrangement links TRBV30 to TRBJ1-1, with 7 bases fitting TRBD1. From germline, CDR1 is GTSNPN and CDR2 SVGIG (reference sequence). V trimming: 3 bases; J trimming: 4 bases; junction bases outside the gene matches: 5. The CDR3 covers 13 residues. CDR3 protein: CAWSKQGPTEAFF. The DNA for the CDR3 is TGTGCCTGGAGCAAACAGGGGCCCACTGAAGCTTTCTTT.

V gene TRBV2 combines with J gene TRBJ1-6, with D tentatively TRBD1 (5 bases). There are 14 residues in the CDR3. With 6 bases removed from V and 4 bases from J, the gap between germline ends came to 10 bases. The germline gives CDR1 SNHLY, CDR2 FYNNEI. DNA for the CDR3: TGTGCCAGCAGCTTGGGACGGTATAATTCACCCCTCCACTTT. Translated, it gives CASSLGRYNSPLHF.

V is TRBV18 and J is TRBJ1-2; possibly TRBD1 for D (5 bases). Trimming left V 0 bases short and J 2 bases short, with 7 bases between. The CDR3 is 14 amino acids. Germline CDR1 is KGHSH and CDR2 is LQKENI. CDR3 residues: CASSPPRDNYGYTF. The CDR3 nucleotides read TGTGCCAGCTCACCACCGAGGGACAACTATGGCTACACCTTC. The full variable domain, its missing parts supplied by reference TRBV18 and TRBJ1-2, is NAGVMQNPRHLVRRRGQEARLRCSPMKGHSHVYWYRQLPEEGLKFMVYLQKENIIDESGMPKERFSAEFPKEGPSILRIQQVVRGDSAAYFCASSPPRDNYGYTFGSGTRLTVV.

This chain joins TRBV5-1 and TRBJ2-2; TRBD2 matches 7 bases. Germline CDR1 reads SGHRS; CDR2 reads YFSETQ. The CDR3 contains 15 residues. The junction had 5 bases not matched to a gene; V was cut back by 5 bases and J by 1 base. CDR3 DNA: TGCGCCAGCAGTCCTCGCGGGGGGAACACCGGGGAGCTGTTTTTT. It specifies CASSPRGGNTGELFF.

This sequence joins TRBV4-1 and TRBJ2-4, with 8 bases that match TRBD2. The CDR3 extends over 20 amino acids. Germline lookup yields CDR1 MGHRA and CDR2 YSYEKL. With V trimmed by 0 bases and J by 0 bases, 13 bases remained unmatched. The chain's CDR3 is CASSQDPSSGTRLAKNIQYF. CDR3 nucleotide sequence: TGCGCCAGCAGCCAAGATCCGAGTAGCGGGACCCGACTAGCCAAAAACATTCAGTACTTC.

The CDR3 coding sequence is TGTGCCAGCAGCGTAGGGGGCGGGAATGAAAAACTGTTTTTT. This encodes CASSVGGGNEKLFF. The rearrangement uses TRBV9 and TRBJ1-4; D perhaps matches TRBD1 (5 bases). Germline lookup yields CDR1 SGDLS and CDR2 YYNGEE. The CDR3 covers 14 residues. Trimming removed 0 bases from V and 5 bases from J, with 8 bases in between.

This clone has only one observation. V is TRBV29-1 and J is TRBJ2-5, with 7 bases matching TRBD2. With 0 bases clipped from V and 7 bases from J, the junction kept 2 bases outside the gene matches. CDR3 length: 12 amino acids. CDR1 and CDR2 from the germline V gene are SQVTM and ANQGSEA. This chain's CDR3 is CSVEDWGGTQYF. For the CDR3, the DNA is TGCAGCGTTGAAGATTGGGGGGGGACCCAGTACTTC.

The chain couples TRBV19 to TRBJ2-3, with 8 bases identical to TRBD1. CDR1 is LNHDA, CDR2 SQIVND, per germline (reference sequence). The V segment lost 4 bases and the J segment 1 base; nucleotides outside the gene matches: 4. This CDR3 contains 15 residues. CDR3 in DNA: TGTGCCAGTAGTACGGGACAGGCCCGCACAGATACGCAGTATTTT. Protein sequence: CASSTGQARTDTQYF.